Presented here are 32 T cell receptor beta chains from one specimen sequenced in a study of blood T cell repertoires in COVID-19. TCRdb's copy holds only in-frame clones and misses some; the assay was immunoSEQ multiplex PCR. The table has 99,000 or so clones, about 80% seen once. Material for sequencing was peripheral blood. The receptors come from a woman older than 75 with active or convalescent COVID-19.

The chain links TRBV21-1 to TRBJ1-5. TRBV21-1 is termed a pseudogene. This CDR3 has 14 residues. As DNA, the CDR3 is TGTGCCAGCAGCAATAAGCGGGGGAATCAGCCCCAGCATTTT. Protein: CASSNKRGNQPQHF.

This chain links TRBV5-8 with TRBJ1-6, with 7 bases matching TRBD1. The germline V gene encodes CDR1 SGHTS and CDR2 YDEGEE. J lost 7 bases, V lost 0 bases, and 4 bases had no gene match. The CDR3 covers 15 residues. CDR3 coding DNA: TGTGCCAGCAGCTTGGTTAAAGGGGGCAATTCACCCCTCCACTTT. It codes for CASSLVKGGNSPLHF.

The V gene is TRBV29-1, the J gene TRBJ1-4; 7 nucleotides match TRBD1. The CDR3 is made up of 13 amino acids. Looked up from germline, CDR1 is SQVTM and CDR2 is ANQGSEA. Germline trimming cut 5 bases from V and 5 bases from J; bases unmatched to any gene: 5. The CDR3 loop reads CSVRGHRNEKLFF. CDR3 coding DNA: TGCAGCGTTAGGGGGCACAGAAATGAAAAACTGTTTTTT.

J is TRBJ2-5 and V is TRBV28, with 10 bases that match TRBD1. CDR1 and CDR2 (germline): MDHEN, SYDVKM. The V gene end was trimmed by 6 bases and the J gene end by 2 bases; junction bases not matched to a gene: 9. The CDR3 extends over 16 amino acids. The CDR3 protein is CASRRDRGMAQETQYF. In DNA form, the CDR3 reads TGTGCCAGCAGAAGGGACAGGGGAATGGCTCAAGAGACCCAGTACTTC.

This chain connects TRBV6-2 or TRBV6-3 to TRBJ2-1; 13 nucleotides align to TRBD2. With 5 bases clipped from V and 8 bases from J, the junction kept 12 bases outside the gene matches. The germline gives CDR1 MNHEY, CDR2 SVGEGT. The length of the CDR3 is 17 residues. In DNA, the CDR3 is TGTGCCAGCAGTCGGTGGACTAGCGGGAGACGGTTCGATGAGCAGTTCTTC. Translating gives CASSRWTSGRRFDEQFF.

The V call is TRBV5-8, the J call TRBJ1-5; maybe TRBD1 (6 bases). Germline CDR1 and CDR2: SGHTS and YDEGEE. The CDR3 is 15 amino acids. V was cut by 1 base and J by 3 bases, with 11 bases left in between. CDR3 residues: CASSLRQGTNQPQHF. CDR3 bases: TGTGCCAGCAGCTTGCGGCAGGGGACCAATCAGCCCCAGCATTTT.

The rearrangement uses TRBV7-6 and TRBJ1-4, with 11 bases aligning to TRBD1. With V trimmed by 2 bases and J by 8 bases, 7 bases remained unmatched. Germline V gene lookup returns CDR1 SGHVS and CDR2 FNYEAQ. CDR3 length equals 16 residues. The CDR3 region is CASSLRDGTGGEKLFF. CDR3 nucleotide sequence: TGTGCCAGCAGCTTACGAGACGGGACAGGGGGAGAAAAACTGTTTTTT.

In its sample, this clone was seen a few times. The chain links TRBV5-1 to TRBJ2-2; 8 positions match TRBD2. This CDR3 comprises 15 residues. After removal of 0 bases from V and 4 bases from J, the junction contained 2 bases not matched to a gene. Germline V gene lookup returns CDR1 SGHRS and CDR2 YFSETQ. CDR3 sequence reads: CASSLAAGATGELFF. The CDR3, as DNA: TGCGCCAGCAGCTTGGCAGCGGGAGCCACCGGGGAGCTGTTTTTT.

The V gene is TRBV10-3, the J gene TRBJ1-1; 9 bases align to TRBD1. This CDR3 has 14 residues. After removal of 4 bases from V and 3 bases from J, the junction contained 3 bases not matched to a gene. Germline V gene sequence: CDR1 ENHRY, CDR2 SYGVKD. The CDR3 DNA follows: TGTGCCATCAGTGGGGACAGGGTGCACACTGAAGCTTTCTTT. It translates to CAISGDRVHTEAFF.

The rearrangement joins TRBV19 to TRBJ1-4; TRBD1 matches 7 bases. Looked up from germline, CDR1 is LNHDA and CDR2 is SQIVND (reference sequence). This CDR3 region has 15 residues. Trimming cost V 5 bases and J 9 bases; bases outside gene matches: 12. CDR3 sequence: CASSEATGKAQKLFF. CDR3 nucleotides: TGTGCCAGTAGTGAAGCGACAGGGAAGGCGCAAAAACTGTTTTTT.

The genes are TRBV4-1 and TRBJ1-2, with 9 bases fitting TRBD1. V was clipped by 4 bases and J by 3 bases; unmatched bases: 12. This CDR3 has 17 amino acids. Germline CDR1 MGHRA, CDR2 YSYEKL. The CDR3 bases are TGCGCCAGCAGCCCATGGGGGGACAGGGCCGCTGACTATGGCTACACCTTC. Protein sequence: CASSPWGDRAADYGYTF.

The V gene is TRBV28, the J gene TRBJ2-3; D call uncertain. The V end lost 8 bases, the J end lost 3 bases, and 9 bases lay between the germline ends. This CDR3 is built from 12 residues. In germline, CDR1 is MDHEN, CDR2 SYDVKM. CDR3 sequence: CASLGPTDTQYF. As DNA, the CDR3 is TGTGCCAGCCTGGGCCCTACAGATACGCAGTATTTT.

The chain uses TRBV5-1 and TRBJ1-1; weak D call: TRBD1 (6 bases). This CDR3 comprises 15 residues. Germline CDR1 reads SGHRS; CDR2 reads YFSETQ. The V end lost 0 bases, the J end lost 5 bases, and 14 bases lay between the germline ends. In DNA form, the CDR3 reads TGCGCCAGCAGCTTGGATCCAGGGGCTGGGACTGAAGCTTTCTTT. It encodes CASSLDPGAGTEAFF. The full variable domain, with the rest looked up from reference TRBV5-1 and TRBJ1-1, is KAGVTQTPRYLIKTRGQQVTLSCSPISGHRSVSWYQQTPGQGLQFLFEYFSETQRNKGNFPGRFSGRQFSNSRSEMNVSTLELGDSALYLCASSLDPGAGTEAFFGQGTRLTVV.

The rearrangement links TRBV9 to TRBJ2-5; D is possibly TRBD1 (5 bases). CDR3 size: 18 residues. Germline CDR1 reads SGDLS; CDR2 reads YYNGEE. V lost 0 bases to trimming and J lost 2 bases, with 20 bases between them. The CDR3 loop is CASSVEYGTGWGQETQYF. The CDR3 DNA reads TGTGCCAGCAGCGTAGAATACGGAACAGGTTGGGGACAAGAGACCCAGTACTTC.

The chain uses TRBV5-4 and TRBJ2-5, with D possibly being TRBD1 (5 bases). V dropped 0 bases and J dropped 4 bases, with 10 bases sitting between them. This CDR3 contains 14 residues. The germline V gene has CDR1 SGHNT and CDR2 YYREEE (reference sequence). This CDR3 is CASSLGTSLETQYF. The CDR3 DNA reads TGTGCCAGCAGCTTGGGGACAAGTCTAGAGACCCAGTACTTC.

The chain is built from TRBV28 and TRBJ1-2; TRBD1 is a possible D gene (6 bases). Germline assignment: CDR1 MDHEN and CDR2 SYDVKM. The CDR3 is made up of 14 amino acids. The V and J ends lost 2 bases and 7 bases respectively, with 14 bases between them. CDR3 sequence: CASSLVSGQGGYTF. CDR3 DNA: TGTGCCAGCAGTTTAGTTTCGGGACAAGGTGGCTACACCTTC.

The J gene is TRBJ2-1, the V gene TRBV3-1 (or the pseudogene TRBV3-2); weak D call: TRBD2 (5 bases). The V end was cut by 3 bases, the J end by 2 bases, with 14 bases between. This CDR3 region has 16 residues. Germline lookup yields CDR1 LGHDT and CDR2 YNNKEL (reference sequence). In DNA, the CDR3 is TGTGCCAGCAGCCAGGCGGCGGGTCTAACCTACAATGAGCAGTTCTTC. The encoded protein is CASSQAAGLTYNEQFF.

The chain uses TRBV7-2 and TRBJ2-1; perhaps TRBD1 as D (5 bases). Trimming shortened V by 6 bases and J by 2 bases, and 14 bases separated the two germline ends. The CDR3 extends over 15 amino acids. CDR1 is SGHTA and CDR2 is FQGNSA in the germline V gene. This CDR3 is CASSPRTQPYNEQFF. CDR3 nucleotide sequence: TGTGCCAGCAGTCCAAGGACACAGCCCTACAATGAGCAGTTCTTC.

This rearrangement joins TRBV6-5 to TRBJ2-1; TRBD1 aligns across 8 bases. V shed 6 bases, J shed 4 bases, and the junction held 8 bases outside the gene matches. This CDR3 region has 15 residues. Germline V CDR1 and CDR2: MNHEY, SVGAGI. The CDR3 sequence: CASRPGQAKYNEQFF. The CDR3, as DNA: TGTGCCAGCAGGCCGGGACAGGCGAAATACAATGAGCAGTTCTTC.

This clone was seen only a few times. The J gene is TRBJ2-3, the V gene TRBV3-1 (or the pseudogene TRBV3-2); the match to TRBD2 covers 15 bases. V dropped 4 bases and J dropped 6; count of bases not matched to a gene: 5. The CDR3 runs 16 residues. The germline V gene encodes CDR1 LGHDT and CDR2 YNNKEL (reference sequence). The CDR3 reads CASSPGLAGGLDTQYF. In nucleotides, the CDR3 is TGTGCCAGCAGCCCGGGACTAGCGGGGGGACTGGATACGCAGTATTTT.

This clone has a single count. The chain links TRBV12-3 or TRBV12-4 to TRBJ1-2; tentative D call: TRBD1 (5 bases). Trimming pared 5 bases from V and 5 bases from J, leaving 12 bases between. This CDR3 contains 13 residues. The CDR3, as DNA: TGTGCCAGCAGTACCCCGGGGGGATATGGCTACACCTTC. It translates to CASSTPGGYGYTF.

V is TRBV19 and J is TRBJ1-1; D is possibly TRBD1 (5 bases). CDR3 size: 16 residues. V lost 7 bases, J lost 1 base, and 19 bases lay in between. Germline values: CDR1 LNHDA, CDR2 SQIVND (reference sequence). The CDR3 sequence: CASKLIRGDTNTEAFF. The CDR3 region has the DNA TGTGCCAGTAAGTTGATAAGGGGCGATACGAACACTGAAGCTTTCTTT.

The sample holds one count of this clone. The chain employs TRBV28 and TRBJ2-7, with unresolved D. This CDR3 is built from 13 residues. Germline V gene sequence: CDR1 MDHEN, CDR2 SYDVKM. The ends were cut back, 10 bases at V and 3 bases at J, with 16 bases in the middle. The CDR3 DNA follows: TGTGCCACCATCCGGGTCGATGGCTACGAGCAGTACTTC. Residues: CATIRVDGYEQYF.

The chain employs TRBV6-2 or TRBV6-3 and TRBJ1-3; possible D gene TRBD1, 5 bases. CDR1 MNHEY and CDR2 SVGEGT come from the germline V gene. This CDR3 comprises 16 residues. V was trimmed by 6 bases and J by 6 bases, leaving 21 bases between them. This CDR3 reads CASSPIRQGGENTIYF. CDR3 bases: TGTGCCAGCAGCCCTATCCGGCAGGGTGGTGAAAACACCATATATTTT.

J is TRBJ1-1 and V is TRBV19, with D unresolved. CDR3 length: 16 residues. Per the germline V gene, CDR1 is LNHDA and CDR2 is SQIVND (reference sequence). With 8 bases removed from V and 1 base from J, the gap between germline ends came to 20 bases. CDR3 sequence reads: CASRIRRGARNTEAFF. The CDR3 nucleotides are TGTGCCAGTCGGATAAGACGGGGAGCCCGGAACACTGAAGCTTTCTTT.

The chain recombines TRBV7-9 with TRBJ1-1; TRBD1 agrees at 10 bases. Per germline, CDR1 SEHNR and CDR2 FQNEAQ (reference sequence). The junction had 5 bases not matched to a gene; V was cut back by 0 bases and J by 1 base. The CDR3 loop spans 17 amino acids. The CDR3 bases are TGTGCCAGCAGCTTAGCGGGGGGACAGGGGCAGAACACTGAAGCTTTCTTT. Translation gives CASSLAGGQGQNTEAFF.

The chain employs TRBV27 and TRBJ1-5, with D uncertain. The CDR3 runs 15 residues. Germline CDR1 reads MNHEY; CDR2 reads SMNVEV (reference sequence). The germline V and J ends were trimmed by 5 bases and 6 bases, with 17 bases remaining between them. In nucleotides, the CDR3 is TGTGCCAGCAGTATCAGTTCAGCACGCGGTCAGCCCCAGCATTTT. It codes for CASSISSARGQPQHF.

This clone was detected only once. The V gene is TRBV6-5, the J gene TRBJ1-2; D is undetermined. This CDR3 region has 10 residues. The V and J ends lost 8 bases and 5 bases respectively, with 6 bases between them. CDR1 is MNHEY, CDR2 SVGAGI, per germline. Here the CDR3 reads CASSQYGYTF. CDR3 nucleotide sequence: TGTGCCAGCTCTCAGTATGGCTACACCTTC.

This chain connects TRBV6-2 or TRBV6-3 to TRBJ1-1, with D perhaps matching TRBD1 (5 bases). The germline V gene has CDR1 MNHEY and CDR2 SVGEGT. The CDR3 sequence is 15 residues long. V was cut by 1 base and J by 1 base, with 10 bases left in between. CDR3 DNA: TGTGCCAGCAGTTACTATCGACAGCCGAACACTGAAGCTTTCTTT. Its protein is CASSYYRQPNTEAFF.

The rearrangement uses TRBV5-1 and TRBJ1-1, with 8 bases that match TRBD1. The trim removed 3 bases at V and 2 bases at J, leaving 3 bases unmatched. CDR3 length: 14 amino acids. Germline V CDR1 and CDR2: SGHRS, YFSETQ. In nucleotides, the CDR3 is TGCGCCAGCAGCTCCGGGACAGGTAACACTGAAGCTTTCTTT. Protein sequence: CASSSGTGNTEAFF.

The rearrangement joins TRBV5-4 to TRBJ1-1; D gene unclear. The CDR3 sequence is 15 residues long. V lost 6 bases and J 4 bases, leaving 19 bases between the germline ends. Germline-derived CDR1 and CDR2 are SGHNT and YYREEE (reference sequence). The CDR3 here is CASTQTLVPGTEAFF. In DNA form, the CDR3 reads TGTGCCAGCACCCAAACTTTGGTGCCGGGCACTGAAGCTTTCTTT. Full variable domain (remainder filled in from reference TRBV5-4 and TRBJ1-1): ETGVTQSPTHLIKTRGQQVTLRCSSQSGHNTVSWYQQALGQGPQFIFQYYREEENGRGNFPPRFSGLQFPNYSSELNVNALELDDSALYLCASTQTLVPGTEAFFGQGTRLTVV.

The rearrangement joins TRBV7-2 to TRBJ1-6; 8 positions agree with TRBD1. Germline CDR1 and CDR2: SGHTA and FQGNSA. Losses at the gene ends were 0 bases for V and 6 bases for J; bases not matched to a gene: 16. The CDR3 covers 20 residues. CDR3 DNA: TGTGCCAGCAGCTTAGCTCAGGGGGCTTCTACCCTTTTTCGTAATTCACCCCTCCACTTT. It encodes CASSLAQGASTLFRNSPLHF.